One sample yielded the 21 T cell receptor beta chains listed below, sequenced in a study of CD8 T cells in ankylosing spondylitis. Via MiXCR, TCRdb re-called the 5' RACE reads, giving one row per CDR3 protein. The table shows fewer than 650,000 distinct CDR3 sequences, with roughly 12% occurring only once. These TCRs are of unknown antigen specificity. Notes on the study in general: One TCR beta motif, made up of roughly 8 highly homologous variants, appeared characteristic of ankylosing spondylitis blood.

The source material was blood, either unsorted or a sorted T cell fraction (not recorded which). All receptors come from a male donor with ankylosing spondylitis.

The table lists this clonotype with a few counts. The V and J genes are TRBV30 and TRBJ1-4; 8 nucleotides line up with TRBD1. CDR1 is GTSNPN, CDR2 SVGIG, per germline (reference sequence). CDR3 length equals 14 residues. Trimming cost V 3 bases and J 6 bases; bases outside gene matches: 6. Here the CDR3 DNA reads TGTGCCTGGAGCGGAGACAGGGGAGATGAAAAACTGTTTTTT. This codes for CAWSGDRGDEKLFF.

This clonotype appeared many times. J is TRBJ2-3 and V is TRBV3-1, with D unresolved. Deletions cut 4 bases from V and 0 bases from J, with 11 bases between. CDR1 is LGHDT and CDR2 is YNNKEL in the germline V gene (reference sequence). This CDR3 spans 15 amino acids. The CDR3 coding sequence is TGTGCCAGCAGCCTGACTGGTACTAGCACAGATACGCAGTATTTT. Translated, it gives CASSLTGTSTDTQYF.

In this sample, this clonotype turned up many times. This rearrangement joins TRBV7-9 to TRBJ1-5; tentative D call: TRBD1 (6 bases). CDR1 and CDR2 (germline): SEHNR, FQNEAQ (reference sequence). V was clipped by 3 bases and J by 4 bases, with 16 bases between them. The CDR3 contains 16 residues. The CDR3 nucleotides are TGTGCCAGCAGCTTGGAACAGGGAGGTAGGAATCAGCCCCAGCATTTT. It encodes CASSLEQGGRNQPQHF.

J is TRBJ2-2 and V is TRBV20-1, with 11 positions matching TRBD1. Germline V gives CDR1 DFQATT, CDR2 SNEGSKA (reference sequence). The CDR3 loop spans 17 amino acids. The V gene end was trimmed by 3 bases and the J gene end by 1 base; junction bases not matched to a gene: 7. CDR3 bases: TGCAGTGCTAGGGGGACAGGGGGTACATTGAACACCGGGGAGCTGTTTTTT. This gives the protein CSARGTGGTLNTGELFF.

CDR3 sequence (DNA): TGTGCCAGCAGCTTGGTGATCCAGGGGGCTAATGAAGCTTTCTTT. Protein product: CASSLVIQGANEAFF. The chain is built from TRBV7-9 and TRBJ1-1, with 8 nucleotides matching TRBD1. The V gene end was trimmed by 3 bases and the J gene end by 7 bases; junction bases not matched to a gene: 10. There are 15 residues in the CDR3. Germline CDR1 and CDR2: SEHNR and FQNEAQ (reference sequence).

In this sample, this clonotype turned up many times. The rearrangement links TRBV7-8 to TRBJ1-5; TRBD1 might be the D (5 bases). V was trimmed by 5 bases and J by 3 bases, leaving 11 bases between them. The length of the CDR3 is 14 residues. Germline CDR1 reads SGHVS; CDR2 reads FQNEAQ. The CDR3 loop reads CASSLGTFNQPQHF. CDR3 nucleotides: TGTGCCAGCAGCCTCGGGACCTTCAATCAGCCCCAGCATTTT. The whole variable domain, remainder taken from reference TRBV7-8 and TRBJ1-5, is GAGVSQSPRYKVAKRGQDVALRCDPISGHVSLFWYQQALGQGPEFLTYFQNEAQLDKSGLPSDRFFAERPEGSVSTLKIQRTQQEDSAVYLCASSLGTFNQPQHFGDGTRLSIL.

In its sample, this clonotype was seen a few times. The V gene is TRBV11-2, the J gene TRBJ1-1; 9 bases match TRBD1. The CDR3 is 17 amino acids. Germline V gene lookup returns CDR1 SGHAT and CDR2 FQNNGV. V trimming: 6 bases; J trimming: 4 bases; junction bases outside the gene matches: 15. The CDR3: CASSRTPGTGNSTEAFF. The CDR3 nucleotides read TGTGCCAGCAGTAGAACGCCGGGGACAGGGAATAGCACTGAAGCTTTCTTT.

This clonotype has only a few counts. This chain connects TRBV20-1 to TRBJ2-1, with 11 bases lining up with TRBD2. V shed 0 bases and J 5 bases; nucleotides not matched to a gene: 12. The V gene's germline CDR1 is DFQATT and CDR2 SNEGSKA (reference sequence). This CDR3 region has 18 residues. This chain's CDR3 is CSARDKLRPSGRNNEQFF. The CDR3 DNA reads as TGCAGTGCTAGAGATAAATTGAGGCCTAGCGGGAGGAACAATGAGCAGTTCTTC.

There are a few counts of this clonotype. The CDR3 loop reads CASSEREKGEQFF. In DNA, the CDR3 is TGTGCCAGTAGTGAGCGGGAGAAGGGTGAGCAGTTCTTC. The genes are TRBV19 and TRBJ2-1, with TRBD2 identical over 8 bases. The CDR3 is 13 residues long. Germline V gene data show CDR1 as LNHDA and CDR2 as SQIVND (reference sequence). Unmatched junction bases numbered 6, after V lost 5 bases and J lost 9 bases. The variable domain in full, with the rest retrieved from reference TRBV19 and TRBJ2-1, is DGGITQSPKYLFRKEGQNVTLSCEQNLNHDAMYWYRQDPGQGLRLIYYSQIVNDFQKGDIAEGYSVSREKKESFPLTVTSAQKNPTAFYLCASSEREKGEQFFGPGTRLTVL.

The genes are TRBV20-1 and TRBJ2-1; D is unresolved. This CDR3 has 11 amino acids. Germline loops: CDR1 DFQATT, CDR2 SNEGSKA (reference sequence). The germline V and J ends were trimmed by 5 bases and 9 bases, with 11 bases remaining between them. The chain's CDR3 is CSAQVRSEQFF. The CDR3 DNA reads as TGCAGTGCTCAGGTTAGGAGTGAGCAGTTCTTC.

The chain carries TRBV12-3 or TRBV12-4 and TRBJ2-2; no clear D gene. CDR3 length equals 11 residues. V lost 7 bases and J lost 6, with 6 bases in between. CDR3 DNA sequence: TGTGCCAGCACGTATTCCGGGGAGCTGTTTTTT. As protein: CASTYSGELFF.

This clonotype was observed a handful of times. The chain combines TRBV28 with TRBJ2-3; 12 bases are a match to TRBD2. The V and J ends lost 5 bases and 3 bases, in that order; junction bases with no gene match: 12. CDR1 is MDHEN, CDR2 SYDVKM, per germline. The CDR3 is made up of 18 amino acids. The CDR3 sequence is CASSRLGTSGLETDTQYF. In DNA form, the CDR3 reads TGTGCCAGCAGTAGACTTGGGACTAGCGGGCTGGAAACAGATACGCAGTATTTT.

In its sample, this clonotype was seen a few times. The chain is built from TRBV5-1 and TRBJ2-1; 7 positions match TRBD1. The germline gives CDR1 SGHRS, CDR2 YFSETQ. The CDR3 contains 13 residues. The ends lost 6 bases at V and 7 bases at J; junction bases unmatched: 7. In nucleotides, the CDR3 is TGCGCCAGCACTGAACAGGGGTGGAATGAGCAGTTCTTC. Protein product: CASTEQGWNEQFF.

The J gene is TRBJ2-7, the V gene TRBV14; 7 nucleotides align to TRBD2. The length of the CDR3 is 14 residues. V trimming: 0 bases; J trimming: 5 bases; junction bases outside the gene matches: 4. The germline V gene encodes CDR1 SGHDN and CDR2 FVKESK. CDR3 loop: CASSQDALADEQYF. As DNA, the CDR3 is TGTGCCAGCAGCCAAGACGCGCTAGCGGACGAGCAGTACTTC.

Ten or more counts support this clonotype. This chain joins TRBV12-3 or TRBV12-4 and TRBJ2-1; the match to TRBD2 covers 9 bases. The V segment lost 3 bases and the J segment 8 bases; nucleotides outside the gene matches: 8. The CDR3 sequence is 15 residues long. In DNA, the CDR3 is TGTGCCAGCAGTTTGTATAGCGGGAGTGGCTATGAGCAGTTCTTC. It codes for CASSLYSGSGYEQFF.

The sample holds a few counts of this clonotype. This sequence joins TRBV27 and TRBJ2-6, with TRBD1 as a possible D gene (6 bases). Germline assignment: CDR1 MNHEY and CDR2 SMNVEV (reference sequence). Between the trimmed V and J ends, which lost 9 bases and 0 bases, there was a span of 9 bases. The CDR3 spans 14 residues. The chain's CDR3 is CASQGFSGANVLTF. The CDR3 nucleotides are TGTGCCAGTCAGGGGTTCTCTGGGGCCAACGTCCTGACTTTC.

This clonotype was seen more than once but under ten times. The V and J genes are TRBV5-5 and TRBJ2-2, with D possibly matching TRBD2 (5 bases). V lost 0 bases, J lost 0 bases, and 12 bases lay in between. Germline V gene sequence: CDR1 SGHKS, CDR2 YYEKEE (reference sequence). The CDR3 has 17 residues. CDR3 residues: CASSLEWETANTGELFF. Here the CDR3 DNA reads TGTGCCAGCAGCTTGGAGTGGGAGACCGCGAACACCGGGGAGCTGTTTTTT. The whole variable domain, remainder taken from reference TRBV5-5 and TRBJ2-2, is DAGVTQSPTHLIKTRGQQVTLRCSPISGHKSVSWYQQVLGQGPQFIFQYYEKEERGRGNFPDRFSARQFPNYSSELNVNALLLGDSALYLCASSLEWETANTGELFFGEGSRLTVL.

Only a few counts were recorded for this clonotype. V gene TRBV7-9 combines with J gene TRBJ1-1; unclear D gene. This CDR3 region has 13 residues. The V end was cut by 6 bases, the J end by 0 bases, with 8 bases between. The V gene's germline CDR1 is SEHNR and CDR2 FQNEAQ (reference sequence). CDR3 sequence reads: CASSYPMNTEAFF. The DNA for the CDR3 is TGTGCCAGCAGTTATCCCATGAACACTGAAGCTTTCTTT.

The J gene is TRBJ2-4, the V gene TRBV29-1; 7 nucleotides match TRBD1. CDR1 is SQVTM, CDR2 ANQGSEA, per germline. J gave up 0 bases and V 1 base, and 3 bases lay outside the gene matches. There are 15 residues in the CDR3. The CDR3 coding sequence is TGCAGCGTTGAAGTGGACAGGACAGCCAAAAACATTCAGTACTTC. This sequence encodes CSVEVDRTAKNIQYF.

CDR3 protein: CASSLGVAGVGETQYF. CDR3 DNA sequence: TGCGCCAGCAGCTTGGGAGTAGCGGGAGTGGGAGAGACCCAGTACTTC. The V call is TRBV5-1, the J call TRBJ2-5; 9 bases are a match to TRBD2. The CDR3 extends over 16 amino acids. Germline V gives CDR1 SGHRS, CDR2 YFSETQ. The J segment lost 4 bases and the V segment lost 0 bases, leaving 7 bases of the junction unmatched. The full variable domain, rest sourced from reference TRBV5-1 and TRBJ2-5, is KAGVTQTPRYLIKTRGQQVTLSCSPISGHRSVSWYQQTPGQGLQFLFEYFSETQRNKGNFPGRFSGRQFSNSRSEMNVSTLELGDSALYLCASSLGVAGVGETQYFGPGTRLLVL.

There are a few counts of this clonotype. The chain carries TRBV3-1 and TRBJ2-7; the D call may be TRBD1 or TRBD2 (5 bases each). Germline CDR1 reads LGHDT; CDR2 reads YNNKEL (reference sequence). The CDR3 covers 13 residues. Trimming removed 4 bases at V and 6 bases at J, with 13 bases between. In DNA form, the CDR3 reads TGTGCCAGCAGCCCGGGACCTGTGAGCGAGCAGTACTTC. This gives the protein CASSPGPVSEQYF.